This T cell receptor (beta chain) was retrieved from a study of cytomegalovirus exposure and HLA in healthy donors. For the study at large: Genetic ancestry analysis placed approximately 78% of the approximately 390 donors that were genotyped in the Caucasian-associated cluster. General study points: Available immune exposure information covered CMV serostatus only. In a later analysis, most CMV-associated TCR beta chains appeared HLA-restricted.

The CDR3 spans 13 residues. CDR1 is GTSNPN, CDR2 SVGIG, per germline (reference sequence). The V and J ends lost 5 bases and 7 bases, in that order; junction bases with no gene match: 10. PCR involved 60 Vbeta and 13 Jbeta primers. The assay was immunoSEQ multiplex PCR, and TCRdb's table has in-frame clones only and misses some. This sample carries 200,000 or so clones, around 77% of them seen once, and the ten largest clones take roughly 3%. Turning to this clone: The antigen is unknown.

Nominally healthy donors were sampled, though unrecorded immune exposures were likely. This receptor was obtained from a woman in her twenties or thirties in good health and CMV-seronegative. The V and J genes are TRBV30 and TRBJ2-7, with TRBD1 identical over 8 bases. Material for sequencing was PBMCs. The CDR3 bases are TGTGCCTGGGGCCTGGACAGGGTGCGGGAGCAGTACTTC. This sequence encodes CAWGLDRVREQYF. Full variable domain (rest looked up from reference TRBV30 and TRBJ2-7): SQTIHQWPATLVQPVGSPLSLECTVEGTSNPNLYWYRQAAGRGLQLLFYSVGIGQISSEVPQNLSASRPQDRQFILSSKKLLLSDSGFYLCAWGLDRVREQYFGPGTRLTVT.